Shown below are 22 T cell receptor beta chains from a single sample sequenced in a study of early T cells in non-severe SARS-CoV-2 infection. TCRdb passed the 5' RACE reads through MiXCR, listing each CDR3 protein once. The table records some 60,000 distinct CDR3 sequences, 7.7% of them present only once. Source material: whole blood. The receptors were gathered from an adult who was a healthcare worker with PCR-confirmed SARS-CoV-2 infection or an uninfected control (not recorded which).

The CDR3 nucleotides are TGCAGCGTTGAAGCTAGGGCAGGGGAGCTGTTTTTT. Its translation is CSVEARAGELFF. This rearrangement joins TRBV29-1 to TRBJ2-2; no clear D gene. The germline V and J ends were trimmed by 1 base and 8 bases, with 8 bases remaining between them. Germline V gene data show CDR1 as SQVTM and CDR2 as ANQGSEA. This CDR3 comprises 12 residues.

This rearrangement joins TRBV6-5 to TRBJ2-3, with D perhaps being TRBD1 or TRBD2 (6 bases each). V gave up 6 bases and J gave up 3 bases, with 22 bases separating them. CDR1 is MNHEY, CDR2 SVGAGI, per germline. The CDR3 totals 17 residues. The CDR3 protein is CASRGGLRGGRTDTQYF. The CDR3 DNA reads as TGTGCCAGCAGGGGGGGCCTACGCGGAGGGAGGACAGATACGCAGTATTTT.

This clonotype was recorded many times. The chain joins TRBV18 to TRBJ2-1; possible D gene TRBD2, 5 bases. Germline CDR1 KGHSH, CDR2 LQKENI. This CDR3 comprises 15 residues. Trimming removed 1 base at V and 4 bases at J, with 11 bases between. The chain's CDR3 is CASSPLSEGYNEQFF. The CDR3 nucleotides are TGTGCCAGCTCACCACTCTCTGAGGGTTACAATGAGCAGTTCTTC.

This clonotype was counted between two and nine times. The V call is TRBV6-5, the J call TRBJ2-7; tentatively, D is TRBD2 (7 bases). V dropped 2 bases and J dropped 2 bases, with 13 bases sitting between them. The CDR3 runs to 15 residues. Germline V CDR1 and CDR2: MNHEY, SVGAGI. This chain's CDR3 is CASSYGRGSTYEQYF. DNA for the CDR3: TGTGCCAGCAGTTACGGGAGGGGGTCTACCTACGAGCAGTACTTC.

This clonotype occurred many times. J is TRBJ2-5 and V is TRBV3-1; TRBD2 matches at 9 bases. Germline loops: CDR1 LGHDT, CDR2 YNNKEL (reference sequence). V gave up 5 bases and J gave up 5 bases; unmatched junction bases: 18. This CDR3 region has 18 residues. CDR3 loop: CASSSRRAGGGPKETQYF. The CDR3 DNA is TGTGCCAGCAGCTCACGCCGAGCGGGAGGAGGACCCAAGGAGACCCAGTACTTC.

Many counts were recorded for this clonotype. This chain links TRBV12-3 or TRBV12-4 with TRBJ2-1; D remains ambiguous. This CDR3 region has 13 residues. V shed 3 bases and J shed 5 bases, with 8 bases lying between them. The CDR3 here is CASSFGPDNEQFF. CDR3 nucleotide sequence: TGTGCCAGCAGTTTTGGTCCTGACAATGAGCAGTTCTTC.

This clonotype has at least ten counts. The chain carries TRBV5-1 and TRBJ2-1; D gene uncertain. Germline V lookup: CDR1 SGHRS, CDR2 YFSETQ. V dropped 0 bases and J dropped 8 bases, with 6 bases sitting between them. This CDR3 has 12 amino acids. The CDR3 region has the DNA TGCGCCAGCAGCTTGGTTGGAGATGAGCAGTTCTTC. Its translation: CASSLVGDEQFF. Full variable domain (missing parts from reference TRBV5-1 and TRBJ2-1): KAGVTQTPRYLIKTRGQQVTLSCSPISGHRSVSWYQQTPGQGLQFLFEYFSETQRNKGNFPGRFSGRQFSNSRSEMNVSTLELGDSALYLCASSLVGDEQFFGPGTRLTVL.

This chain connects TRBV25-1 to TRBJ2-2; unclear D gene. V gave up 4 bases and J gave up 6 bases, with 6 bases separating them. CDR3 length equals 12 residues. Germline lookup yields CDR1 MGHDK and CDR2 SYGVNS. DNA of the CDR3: TGTGCCAGCAGTGCACCCCCCGGGGAGCTGTTTTTT. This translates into CASSAPPGELFF.

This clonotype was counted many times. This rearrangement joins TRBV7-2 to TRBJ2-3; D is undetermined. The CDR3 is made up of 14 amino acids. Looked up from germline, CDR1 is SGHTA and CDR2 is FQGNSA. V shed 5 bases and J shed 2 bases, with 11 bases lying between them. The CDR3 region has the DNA TGTGCCAGCAGCCTCAACTACAACACAGATACGCAGTATTTT. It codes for CASSLNYNTDTQYF.

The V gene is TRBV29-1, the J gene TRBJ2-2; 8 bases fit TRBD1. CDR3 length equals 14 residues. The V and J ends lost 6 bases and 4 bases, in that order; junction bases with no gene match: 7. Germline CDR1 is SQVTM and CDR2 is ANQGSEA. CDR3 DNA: TGCAGCGTCAGGGGGCGCCGAGGCACCGGGGAGCTGTTTTTT. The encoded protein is CSVRGRRGTGELFF.

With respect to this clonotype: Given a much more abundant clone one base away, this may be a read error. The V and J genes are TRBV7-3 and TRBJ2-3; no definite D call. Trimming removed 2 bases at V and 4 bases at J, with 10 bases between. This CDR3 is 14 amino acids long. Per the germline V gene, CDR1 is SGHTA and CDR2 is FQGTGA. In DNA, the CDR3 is TGTGCCAGCAGCTTAGGTCTAGTGCCAGATACGCAGTATTTT. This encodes CASSLGLVPDTQYF.

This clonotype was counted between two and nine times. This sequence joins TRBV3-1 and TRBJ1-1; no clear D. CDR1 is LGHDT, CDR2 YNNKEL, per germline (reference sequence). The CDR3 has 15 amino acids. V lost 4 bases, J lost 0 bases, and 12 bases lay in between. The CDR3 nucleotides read TGTGCCAGCAGCCTTTTTCGGGGAATGAACACTGAAGCTTTCTTT. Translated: CASSLFRGMNTEAFF. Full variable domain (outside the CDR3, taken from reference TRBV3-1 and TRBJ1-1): DTAVSQTPKYLVTQMGNDKSIKCEQNLGHDTMYWYKQDSKKFLKIMFSYNNKELIINETVPNRFSPKSPDKAHLNLHINSLELGDSAVYFCASSLFRGMNTEAFFGQGTRLTVV.

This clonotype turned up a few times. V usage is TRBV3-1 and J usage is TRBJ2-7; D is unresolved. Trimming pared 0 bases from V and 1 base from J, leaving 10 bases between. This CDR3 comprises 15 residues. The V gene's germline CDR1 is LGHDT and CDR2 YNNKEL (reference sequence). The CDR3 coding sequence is TGTGCCAGCAGCCAAGACCATGGGCGGTCCTACGAGCAGTACTTC. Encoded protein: CASSQDHGRSYEQYF.

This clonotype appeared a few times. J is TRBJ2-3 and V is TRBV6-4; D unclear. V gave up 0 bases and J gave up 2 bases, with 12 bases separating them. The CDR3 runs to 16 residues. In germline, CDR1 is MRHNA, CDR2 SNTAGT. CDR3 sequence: CASSDSPVPYTDTQYF. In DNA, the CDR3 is TGTGCCAGCAGTGACTCGCCGGTACCCTACACAGATACGCAGTATTTT.

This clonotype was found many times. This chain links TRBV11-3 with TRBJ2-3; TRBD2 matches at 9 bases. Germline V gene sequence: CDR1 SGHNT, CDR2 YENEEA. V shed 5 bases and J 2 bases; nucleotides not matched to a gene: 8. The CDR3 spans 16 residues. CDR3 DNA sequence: TGTGCCAGCAGCCCCGGTAGCGGGAGACCCACAGATACGCAGTATTTT. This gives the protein CASSPGSGRPTDTQYF.

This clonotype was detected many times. The chain's CDR3 is CASTLRTVDTEAFF. The DNA for the CDR3 is TGTGCCAGCACCCTTCGGACAGTTGACACTGAAGCTTTCTTT. The chain links TRBV2 to TRBJ1-1; D is perhaps TRBD1 (6 bases). The ends were cut back, 7 bases at V and 3 bases at J, with 15 bases in the middle. This CDR3 comprises 14 residues. The germline CDR1 and CDR2 sequences are SNHLY and FYNNEI.

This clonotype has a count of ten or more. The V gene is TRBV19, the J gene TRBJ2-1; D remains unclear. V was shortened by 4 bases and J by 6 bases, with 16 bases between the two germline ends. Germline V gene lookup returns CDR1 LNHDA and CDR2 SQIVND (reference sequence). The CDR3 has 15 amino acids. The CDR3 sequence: CASSTPVTRGNEQFF. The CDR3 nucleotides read TGTGCCAGTAGTACGCCCGTCACGCGAGGCAATGAGCAGTTCTTC. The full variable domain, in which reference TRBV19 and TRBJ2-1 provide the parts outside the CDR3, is DGGITQSPKYLFRKEGQNVTLSCEQNLNHDAMYWYRQDPGQGLRLIYYSQIVNDFQKGDIAEGYSVSREKKESFPLTVTSAQKNPTAFYLCASSTPVTRGNEQFFGPGTRLTVL.

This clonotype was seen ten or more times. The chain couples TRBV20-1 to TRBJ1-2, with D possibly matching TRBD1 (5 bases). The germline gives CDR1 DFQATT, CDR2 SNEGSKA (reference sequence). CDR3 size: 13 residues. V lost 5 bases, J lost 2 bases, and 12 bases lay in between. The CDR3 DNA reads TGCAGTGCTTGGGGCTACCTGAACTATGGCTACACCTTC. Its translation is CSAWGYLNYGYTF.

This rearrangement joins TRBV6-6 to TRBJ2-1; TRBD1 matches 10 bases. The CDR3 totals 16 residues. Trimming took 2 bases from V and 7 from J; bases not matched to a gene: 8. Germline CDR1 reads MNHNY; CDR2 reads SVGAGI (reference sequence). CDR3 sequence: CASSYLRDRGLNEQFF. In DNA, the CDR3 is TGTGCCAGCAGTTACCTTAGGGACAGGGGTCTGAATGAGCAGTTCTTC.

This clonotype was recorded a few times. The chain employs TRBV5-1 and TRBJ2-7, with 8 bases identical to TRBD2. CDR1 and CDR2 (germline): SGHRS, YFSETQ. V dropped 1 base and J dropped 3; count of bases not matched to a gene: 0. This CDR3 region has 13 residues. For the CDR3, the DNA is TGCGCCAGCAGCTTGAGCGGGGGCTACGAGCAGTACTTC. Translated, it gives CASSLSGGYEQYF.

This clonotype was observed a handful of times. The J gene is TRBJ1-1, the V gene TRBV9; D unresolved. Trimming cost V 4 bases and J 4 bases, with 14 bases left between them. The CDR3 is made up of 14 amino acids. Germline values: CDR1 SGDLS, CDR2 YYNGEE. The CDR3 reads CASSPPIGPTEAFF. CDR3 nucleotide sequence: TGTGCCAGCAGCCCCCCCATCGGTCCCACTGAAGCTTTCTTT.

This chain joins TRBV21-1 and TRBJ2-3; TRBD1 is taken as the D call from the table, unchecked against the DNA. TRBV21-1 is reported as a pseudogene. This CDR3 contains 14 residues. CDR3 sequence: CASSKSSGKFSQYF. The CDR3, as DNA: TGTGCCAGCAGCAAATCGTCAGGGAAGTTTTCGCAGTATTTT.